Given below is one T cell receptor (beta chain) in context. Antigen specificity is unknown. The data were taken from a study of CXCR3-negative and CXCR3-positive naive CD8 T cells. Points from the study as a whole: Naive subsets did not differ in surface CD5, and the authors estimated TCR strength using properties of the TRB CDR3. Naive cells with CXCR3 showed TRB CDR3s that were more hydrophobic than those in CXCR3-negative naive cells. In both naive subsets diversity was comparably high, whereas memory CD8+ cells showed much lower diversity.

Germline CDR1 LGHNA, CDR2 YNFKEQ. This CDR3 region has 16 residues. Carrying UMI labels, the TRB cDNA libraries were prepared through 5' RACE. TCRdb re-called the 5' RACE reads; one entry per CDR3 protein, DNA not given. Its clone listing holds about 140,000 distinct CDR3 sequences. CD45RO-CCR7+CD27+CD95- was the phenotype of naive CD8+ T cells. The clonotype was recovered from a human donor in good health. Some clones in this sample may be carry-over from other donors' samples. Sequencing was done on a sample of naive CXCR3+ CD8+ T cells from blood. Regarding subset: CD45RO-CCR7+CD27+CD95- naive CD8+ T cells expressing CXCR3 (TNR3+). The chain links TRBV4-2 to TRBJ1-4. CDR3 region: CASSQGGAPTNEKLFF.